These 3 T cell receptor beta chains were sequenced from one sample in a study of post-analysis software for immune sequencing data. The study's findings and limits: Relative to controls, patients had about 5 TRBV segments at higher frequency, with TRBV5-6, TRBV5-1 and TRBV20-1 among these.

The authors incorporated unique molecular identifiers into the TCR beta cDNA libraries. TCRdb analysed the PCR reads with MiXCR anew, one entry per CDR3 protein. The sample shows a few hundred thousand distinct CDR3 sequences, around a third of them seen only once. Their antigens remain unidentified. The sample taken for sequencing was blood. These receptors were taken from a girl aged 2-17 years with multiple sclerosis.

The CDR3 DNA reads as TGTGCCAGCAGCTTCGTCGGGGGGGGGTCTGAGCAGTTCTTC. Translating it yields CASSFVGGGSEQFF. V and J are TRBV5-5 and TRBJ2-1; 8 nucleotides line up with TRBD2. The V segment lost 2 bases and the J segment 9 bases; nucleotides outside the gene matches: 7. The germline V gene encodes CDR1 SGHKS and CDR2 YYEKEE (reference sequence). CDR3 length: 14 amino acids.

The chain joins TRBV9 to TRBJ2-1, with TRBD2 matching 16 bases. TRBJ2-7 matches the DNA end more closely, so the J call is doubtful. Germline values: CDR1 SGDLS, CDR2 YYNGEE. The CDR3 has 17 residues. CDR3 bases: TGTGCCAGCAGCGCAGGGACTAGCGGGGGGGGATACAATGAGCAGTACTTC. Protein: CASSAGTSGGGYNEQYF.

This clonotype has more than one count but fewer than ten. The chain couples TRBV20-1 to TRBJ2-3; TRBD2 matches at 8 bases. Germline trimming cut 0 bases from V and 6 bases from J; bases unmatched to any gene: 8. CDR1 and CDR2 from the germline V gene are DFQATT and SNEGSKA (reference sequence). The CDR3 loop spans 15 amino acids. In DNA, the CDR3 is TGCAGTGCTAGAGACGCAGCGGGGGCGGCGGATACGCAGTATTTT. This codes for CSARDAAGAADTQYF.